The clone carrying this TCR beta chain was detected ten times or more. The CDR3 consists of 16 residues. Losses at the gene ends were 0 bases for V and 4 bases for J; bases not matched to a gene: 5. Per germline, CDR1 SGHVS and CDR2 FQNEAQ. This entry belongs to a study of T cell changes during pregnancy in multiple sclerosis. Profiled with immunoSEQ multiplex PCR; TCRdb holds only in-frame clones, not every one. Here the sample spans about 57,000 clones, approximately 91% being singletons. This chain links TRBV7-8 with TRBJ1-5, with 8 bases lining up with TRBD1. The sequence came from a female donor with multiple sclerosis, enrolled in a pregnancy study. Here the sequenced sample was peripheral blood, taken after pregnancy. The CDR3 bases are TGTGCCAGCAGCTTAGCGCTAGGACAGGGTAATCAGCCCCAGCATTTT. Its protein product is CASSLALGQGNQPQHF.